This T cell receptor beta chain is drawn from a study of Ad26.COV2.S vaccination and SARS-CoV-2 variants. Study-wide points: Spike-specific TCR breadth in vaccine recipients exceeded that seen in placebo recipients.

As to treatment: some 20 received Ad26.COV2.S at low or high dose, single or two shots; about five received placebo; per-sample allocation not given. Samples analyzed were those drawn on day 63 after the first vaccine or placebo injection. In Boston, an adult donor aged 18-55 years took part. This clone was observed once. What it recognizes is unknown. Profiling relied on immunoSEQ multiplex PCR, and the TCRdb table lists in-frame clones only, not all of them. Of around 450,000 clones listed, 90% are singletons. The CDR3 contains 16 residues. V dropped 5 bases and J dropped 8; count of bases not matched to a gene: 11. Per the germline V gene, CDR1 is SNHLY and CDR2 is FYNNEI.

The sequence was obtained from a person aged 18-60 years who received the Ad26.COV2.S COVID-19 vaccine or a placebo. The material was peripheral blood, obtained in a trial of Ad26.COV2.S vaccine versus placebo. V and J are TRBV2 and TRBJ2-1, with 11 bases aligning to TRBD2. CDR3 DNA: TGTGCCAGCAGTATTACACGTAGCGGGAGGGTACATGAGCAGTTCTTC. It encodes CASSITRSGRVHEQFF.